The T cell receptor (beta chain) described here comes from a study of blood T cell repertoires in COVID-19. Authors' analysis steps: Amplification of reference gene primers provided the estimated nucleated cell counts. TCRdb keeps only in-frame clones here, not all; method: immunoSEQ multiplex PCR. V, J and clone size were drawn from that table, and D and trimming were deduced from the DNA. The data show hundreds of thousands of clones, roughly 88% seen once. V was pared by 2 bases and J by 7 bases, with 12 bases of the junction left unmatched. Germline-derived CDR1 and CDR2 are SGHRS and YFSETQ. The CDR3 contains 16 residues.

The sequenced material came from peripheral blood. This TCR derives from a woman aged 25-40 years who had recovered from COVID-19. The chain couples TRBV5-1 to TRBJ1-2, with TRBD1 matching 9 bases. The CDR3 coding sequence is TGCGCCAGCAGCTTACAGGGGGCTTTCGTCGATGGTGGCTACACCTTC. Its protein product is CASSLQGAFVDGGYTF.